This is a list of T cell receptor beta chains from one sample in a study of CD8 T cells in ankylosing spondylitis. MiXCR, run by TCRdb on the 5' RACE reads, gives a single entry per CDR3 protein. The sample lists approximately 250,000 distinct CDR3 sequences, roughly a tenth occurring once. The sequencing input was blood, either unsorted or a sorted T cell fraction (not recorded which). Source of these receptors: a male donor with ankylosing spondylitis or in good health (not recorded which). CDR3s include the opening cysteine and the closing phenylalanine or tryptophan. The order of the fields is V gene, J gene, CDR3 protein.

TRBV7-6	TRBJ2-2	CASSLTWDGELFF
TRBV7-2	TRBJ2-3	CASSVDRYPTDTQYF
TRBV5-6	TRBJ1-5	CASSFTGGNQPQHF
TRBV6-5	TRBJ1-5	CASSYSPAVQPQHF
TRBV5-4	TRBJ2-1	CASSAPGLSLWEQFF
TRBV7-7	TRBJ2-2	CASSRTENTGELFF
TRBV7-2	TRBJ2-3	CASSFSGGAFGDTQYF
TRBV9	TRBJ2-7	CASSRETSATYEQYF
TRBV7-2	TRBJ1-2	CASSSDFYGYTF
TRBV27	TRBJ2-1	CASSPPGIHGSNEQFF
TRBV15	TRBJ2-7	CATSRDSYEQYF
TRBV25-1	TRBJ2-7	CASSGFGGTYEQYF
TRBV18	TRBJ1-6	CASSRTGDSYNSPLHF
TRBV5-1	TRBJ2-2	CASSAGLVAGELFF
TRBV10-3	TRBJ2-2	CATKERDNTGELFF
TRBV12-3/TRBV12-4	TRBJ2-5	CASSRDTYQETQYF
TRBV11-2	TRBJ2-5	CASSLAWTGGFYF
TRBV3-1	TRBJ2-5	CASSPKGRSLRETQYF
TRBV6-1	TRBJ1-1	CASRMWGGARNTEAFF
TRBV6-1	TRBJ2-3	CASSPIGQTSTDTQYF
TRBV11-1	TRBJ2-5	CASSSDRGGETQYF
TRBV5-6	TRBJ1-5	CASSSSRGNNQPQHF
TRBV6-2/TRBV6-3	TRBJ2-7	CASSYSISGTRTYEQYF
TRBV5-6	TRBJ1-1	CASRRDSEAFF
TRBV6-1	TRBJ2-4	CASSHPSGRTLKNIQYF
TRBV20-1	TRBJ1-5	CSASKSNGNQPQHF
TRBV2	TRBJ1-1	CASSRGRTEAFF
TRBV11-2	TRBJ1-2	CASSLPDSFYGYTF
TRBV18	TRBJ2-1	CASSPSPAYNEQFF
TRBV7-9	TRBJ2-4	CASSRDSGNIQYF
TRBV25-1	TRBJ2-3	CASSQTSGGESDTQYF
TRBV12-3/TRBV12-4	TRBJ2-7	CASSFSHGNEQYF
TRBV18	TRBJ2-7	CASSPGRDFYEQYF
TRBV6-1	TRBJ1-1	CASRGQGAFTEAFF
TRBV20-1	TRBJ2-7	CSVPGGGGDEQYF
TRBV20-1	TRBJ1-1	CSAPGRTGGNTEAFF
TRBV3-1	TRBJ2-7	CASSQDYLREQYF
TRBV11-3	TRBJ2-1	CASRYDPGLENEQFF
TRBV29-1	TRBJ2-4	CSVISTLAKNIQYF
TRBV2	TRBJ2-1	CASRGGGNEQFF
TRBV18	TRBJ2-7	CASSASGTESSYEQYF
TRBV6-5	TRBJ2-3	CASSYSPGADTQYF
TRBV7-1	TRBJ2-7	CASSPGLRCYEQYF
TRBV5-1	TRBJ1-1	CASSFVQGAQTEAFF
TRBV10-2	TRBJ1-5	CASSESSGNQPQHF
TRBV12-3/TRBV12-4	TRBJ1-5	CASSADRFSNQPQHF
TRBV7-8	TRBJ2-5	CASSLMVFQETQYF
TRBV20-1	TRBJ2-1	CSASFGNEQFF
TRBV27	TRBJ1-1	CASSEGLNTEAFF